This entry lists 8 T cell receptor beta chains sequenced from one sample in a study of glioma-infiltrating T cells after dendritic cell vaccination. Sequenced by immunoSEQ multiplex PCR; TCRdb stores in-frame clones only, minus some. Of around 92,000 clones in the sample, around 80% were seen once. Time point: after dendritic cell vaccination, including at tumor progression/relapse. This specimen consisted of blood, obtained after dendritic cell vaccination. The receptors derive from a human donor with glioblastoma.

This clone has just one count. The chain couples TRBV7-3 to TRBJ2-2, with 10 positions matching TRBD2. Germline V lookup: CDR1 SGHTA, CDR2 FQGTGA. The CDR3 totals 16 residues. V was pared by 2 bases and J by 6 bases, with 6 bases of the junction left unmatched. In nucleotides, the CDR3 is TGTGCCAGCAGCTTAGTAACTAGCGGGACAGCCGGGGAGCTGTTTTTT. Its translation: CASSLVTSGTAGELFF. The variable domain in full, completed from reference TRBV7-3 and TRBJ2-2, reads GAGVSQTPSNKVTEKGKYVELRCDPISGHTALYWYRQSLGQGPEFLIYFQGTGAADDSGLPNDRFFAVRPEGSVSTLKIQRTERGDSAVYLCASSLVTSGTAGELFFGEGSRLTVL.

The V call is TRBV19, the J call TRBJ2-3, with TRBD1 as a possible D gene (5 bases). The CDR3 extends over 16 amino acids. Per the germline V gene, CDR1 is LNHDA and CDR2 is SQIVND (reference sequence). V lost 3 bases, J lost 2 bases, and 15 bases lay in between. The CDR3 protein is CASSMALQGYTDTQYF. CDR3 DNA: TGTGCCAGTAGTATGGCGTTGCAGGGATACACAGATACGCAGTATTTT. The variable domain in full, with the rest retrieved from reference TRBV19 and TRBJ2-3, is DGGITQSPKYLFRKEGQNVTLSCEQNLNHDAMYWYRQDPGQGLRLIYYSQIVNDFQKGDIAEGYSVSREKKESFPLTVTSAQKNPTAFYLCASSMALQGYTDTQYFGPGTRLTVL.

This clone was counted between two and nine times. CDR3 in amino acids: CASKTPGLNTEAFF. In DNA form, the CDR3 reads TGTGCCAGCAAAACCCCAGGGTTGAACACTGAAGCTTTCTTT. V and J are TRBV28 and TRBJ1-1; tentatively, D is TRBD1 (5 bases). Germline CDR1 and CDR2: MDHEN and SYDVKM. This CDR3 spans 14 amino acids. The ends were cut back, 7 bases at V and 0 bases at J, with 12 bases in the middle.

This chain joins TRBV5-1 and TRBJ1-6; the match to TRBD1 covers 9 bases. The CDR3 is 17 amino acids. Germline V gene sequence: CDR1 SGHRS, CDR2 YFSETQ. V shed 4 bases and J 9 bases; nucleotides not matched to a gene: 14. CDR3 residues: CASSRQGVGGISSPLHF. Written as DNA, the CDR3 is TGCGCCAGCAGCCGACAGGGGGTGGGAGGAATCAGTTCACCCCTCCACTTT.

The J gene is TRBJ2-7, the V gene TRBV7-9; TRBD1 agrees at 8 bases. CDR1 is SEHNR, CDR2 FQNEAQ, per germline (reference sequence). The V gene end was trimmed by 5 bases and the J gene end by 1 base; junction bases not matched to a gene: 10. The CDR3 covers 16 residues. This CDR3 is CASSPFGQGTSYEQYF. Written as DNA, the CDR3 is TGTGCCAGCAGCCCCTTTGGACAGGGAACGTCCTACGAGCAGTACTTC.

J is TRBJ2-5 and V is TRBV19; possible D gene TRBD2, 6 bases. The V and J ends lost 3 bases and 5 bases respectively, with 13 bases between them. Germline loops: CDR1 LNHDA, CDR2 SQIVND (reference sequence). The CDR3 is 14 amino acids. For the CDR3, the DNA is TGTGCCAGTAGTATCTCGGCAAGCGGGGAGACCCAGTACTTC. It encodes CASSISASGETQYF.

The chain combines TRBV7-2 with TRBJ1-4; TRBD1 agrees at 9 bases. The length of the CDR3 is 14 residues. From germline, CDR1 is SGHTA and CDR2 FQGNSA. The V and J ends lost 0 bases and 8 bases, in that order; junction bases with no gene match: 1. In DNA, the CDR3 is TGTGCCAGCAGCTTAGCGGGACAGGGCGAAAAACTGTTTTTT. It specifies CASSLAGQGEKLFF.

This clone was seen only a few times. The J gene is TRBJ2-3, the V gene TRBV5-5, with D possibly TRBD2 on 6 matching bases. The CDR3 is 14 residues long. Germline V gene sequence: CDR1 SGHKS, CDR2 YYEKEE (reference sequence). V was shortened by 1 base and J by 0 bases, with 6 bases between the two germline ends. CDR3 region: CASSLRGSTDTQYF. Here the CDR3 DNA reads TGTGCCAGCAGCTTGCGGGGGAGCACAGATACGCAGTATTTT.